The present T cell receptor (beta chain) was sequenced within a study of T cell repertoires in cytomegalovirus infection. Study overall: Researchers turned to recently identified HLA-C-restricted CMV epitopes as well as well-studied HLA-B-restricted ones. Indications came from public TCR beta signatures; they pointed to CMV infection and to a matching HLA type.

Remarks on this clonotype: The antigen remains undetermined.

The V gene end was trimmed by 5 bases and the J gene end by 4 bases; junction bases not matched to a gene: 13. CDR3 length: 17 residues. The germline V gene encodes CDR1 SGHVS and CDR2 FNYEAQ. Study-level results: Carriers of CMV plus the relevant HLA were identified by cumulative public TCR beta family frequency. Across the ex vivo response, the dominant clonotypes were HLA-C-restricted CMV-specific TCR beta clonotypes.

TCRdb called the reads again in MiXCR, with one record for every CDR3 protein. The repertoire holds some 920,000 distinct CDR3 sequences, with around 30% as singletons. The rearrangement joins TRBV7-6 to TRBJ2-3, with 9 bases identical to TRBD2. The source material was cultured CD8+ T cells from PBMCs, sampled from culture after CMV antigen stimulation. The sequence came from a human donor in good health (CMV status not recorded). Some clones in this sample may be carry-over from other donors' samples. For the CDR3, the DNA is TGTGCCAGCAGCCTACTTAGCGGGGGTACAGAATCAGATACGCAGTATTTT. This codes for CASSLLSGGTESDTQYF.